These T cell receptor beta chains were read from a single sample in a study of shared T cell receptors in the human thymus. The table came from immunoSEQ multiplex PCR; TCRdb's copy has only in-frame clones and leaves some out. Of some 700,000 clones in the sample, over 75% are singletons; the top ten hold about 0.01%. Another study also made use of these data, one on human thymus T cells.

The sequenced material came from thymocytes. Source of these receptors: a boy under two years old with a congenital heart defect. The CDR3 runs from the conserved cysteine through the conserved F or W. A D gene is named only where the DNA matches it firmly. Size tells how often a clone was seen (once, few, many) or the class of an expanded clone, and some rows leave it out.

CDR3: CASSPSLGRGDYEQYF; DNA: TGCGCCAGCAGCCCCTCCTTAGGCAGAGGCGACTACGAGCAGTACTTC; size: NA; length: 16; D: NA; J: TRBJ2-7; V: TRBV5-1
CDR3: CSVEDLGLAGGNTDTQYF; DNA: TGCAGCGTTGAAGATCTTGGGCTAGCGGGAGGTAACACAGATACGCAGTATTTT; size: NA; length: 18; D: TRBD2; J: TRBJ2-3; V: TRBV29-1
CDR3: CASSFIGKRTVRRRSSNQPQHF; DNA: TGTGCCAGCAGTTTTATCGGGAAAAGGACAGTGCGGCGTAGGAGTAGCAATCAGCCCCAGCATTTT; size: NA; length: 22; D: NA; J: TRBJ1-5; V: TRBV28
CDR3: CASSTSSTSGIYNEQFF; DNA: TGTGCCAGCAGCACCTCCTCGACTAGCGGGATTTACAATGAGCAGTTCTTC; size: few; length: 17; D: TRBD2; J: TRBJ2-1; V: TRBV11-2
CDR3: CASSSRRARGNEQFF; DNA: TGCGCCAGCAGCAGCAGGAGGGCGCGGGGGAATGAGCAGTTCTTC; size: NA; length: 15; D: TRBD2; J: TRBJ2-1; V: TRBV10-1
CDR3: CASSGRTDEETQYF; DNA: TGTGCCAGCAGTGGCCGGACAGATGAAGAGACCCAGTACTTC; size: NA; length: 14; D: NA; J: TRBJ2-5; V: TRBV28
CDR3: CASSIDPQGRSGNQPQHF; DNA: TGTGCCAGTAGTATAGATCCCCAGGGGCGCTCGGGCAATCAGCCCCAGCATTTT; size: few; length: 18; D: NA; J: TRBJ1-5; V: TRBV19
CDR3: CASSLSSTKGQANGHEQYF; DNA: TGTGCCAGCAGCTTATCTTCGACAAAGGGACAGGCCAACGGACACGAGCAGTACTTC; size: NA; length: 19; D: TRBD1; J: TRBJ2-7; V: TRBV13
CDR3: CSGKVGTGALYEQYF; DNA: TGCAGCGGTAAGGTAGGGACAGGGGCCCTCTACGAGCAGTACTTC; size: NA; length: 15; D: TRBD1; J: TRBJ2-7; V: TRBV29-1
CDR3: CASRNRGSYNEQFF; DNA: TGCGCCAGCAGGAATAGAGGCTCCTACAATGAGCAGTTCTTC; size: NA; length: 14; D: NA; J: TRBJ2-1; V: TRBV4-3
CDR3: CASRLLRDNEGSAFF; DNA: TGTGCCAGCAGACTCCTCCGGGACAATGAGGGTTCAGCTTTCTTT; size: NA; length: 15; D: NA; J: TRBJ1-1; V: TRBV6-5
CDR3: CASSLSRSNEQFF; DNA: TGTGCCAGCAGCTTGTCACGGTCAAATGAGCAGTTCTTC; size: NA; length: 13; D: NA; J: TRBJ2-1; V: TRBV13
CDR3: CASSIRTGADTGELFF; DNA: TGTGCCAGTAGTATACGGACAGGGGCAGACACCGGGGAGCTGTTTTTT; size: few; length: 16; D: TRBD1; J: TRBJ2-2; V: TRBV19
CDR3: CASSFRGLLSGNTIYF; DNA: TGTGCCAGCAGCTTCAGGGGGCTCCTCTCTGGAAACACCATATATTTT; size: NA; length: 16; D: TRBD1; J: TRBJ1-3; V: TRBV5-4
CDR3: CASSQEYTDQDSNEQYF; DNA: TGCGCCAGCAGCCAAGAATATACGGACCAGGACTCCAACGAGCAGTACTTC; size: NA; length: 17; D: NA; J: TRBJ2-7; V: TRBV4-1
CDR3: CASSQEGDSGLTEAFF; DNA: TGTGCCAGCAGCCAAGAGGGAGACTCGGGTTTGACTGAAGCTTTCTTT; size: NA; length: 16; D: NA; J: TRBJ1-1; V: TRBV14
CDR3: CASSKGGTSRAGELFF; DNA: TGCGCCAGCAGCAAAGGGGGGACTAGCCGGGCCGGGGAGCTGTTTTTT; size: NA; length: 16; D: TRBD2; J: TRBJ2-2; V: TRBV4-3
CDR3: CASSARYYNEQFF; DNA: TGTGCCAGCAGCGCCAGATATTACAATGAGCAGTTCTTC; size: NA; length: 13; D: NA; J: TRBJ2-1; V: TRBV9
CDR3: CATHGGRRYEQYF; DNA: TGTGCCACCCACGGGGGGCGCAGGTACGAGCAGTACTTC; size: NA; length: 13; D: NA; J: TRBJ2-7; V: TRBV27
CDR3: CATEGARNEQYF; DNA: TGTGCCACTGAGGGGGCTCGAAACGAGCAGTACTTC; size: NA; length: 12; D: TRBD1; J: TRBJ2-7; V: TRBV6-5
CDR3: CASSLRGQSSNQPQHF; DNA: TGTGCCAGCAGCCTAAGGGGACAATCTAGCAATCAGCCCCAGCATTTT; size: NA; length: 16; D: NA; J: TRBJ1-5; V: TRBV11-3
CDR3: CASSPLPGGSNYGYTF; DNA: TGTGCCAGCAGTCCCCTCCCCGGAGGATCTAACTATGGCTACACCTTC; size: NA; length: 16; D: NA; J: TRBJ1-2; V: TRBV27
CDR3: CSSGQGLTNTEAFF; DNA: TGCAGCTCGGGACAGGGATTAACGAACACTGAAGCTTTCTTT; size: NA; length: 14; D: TRBD1; J: TRBJ1-1; V: TRBV29-1
CDR3: CASTGQSETQYF; DNA: TGTGCCAGCACCGGACAGTCGGAGACCCAGTACTTC; size: once; length: 12; D: NA; J: TRBJ2-5; V: TRBV6-5
CDR3: CASSPLRTATGNTIYF; DNA: TGTGCCAGCAGCCCTTTGCGGACAGCCACAGGAAACACCATATATTTT; size: NA; length: 16; D: NA; J: TRBJ1-3; V: TRBV21-1
CDR3: CASSGRPGHVYGYTF; DNA: TGTGCCAGCAGTGGGAGGCCGGGACACGTCTATGGCTACACCTTC; size: NA; length: 15; D: NA; J: TRBJ1-2; V: TRBV6-4
CDR3: CAWSRRLAGVGGYEQYF; DNA: TGTGCCTGGTCTCGTCGGCTAGCGGGAGTTGGGGGCTACGAGCAGTACTTC; size: NA; length: 17; D: TRBD2; J: TRBJ2-7; V: TRBV30
CDR3: CASSPNKSANRTDTQYF; DNA: TGTGCCAGCAGCCCTAACAAGTCAGCGAACCGCACAGATACGCAGTATTTT; size: NA; length: 17; D: NA; J: TRBJ2-3; V: TRBV9
CDR3: CASGLVRAGQGHYEQFF; DNA: TGTGCTAGTGGTTTGGTACGGGCGGGACAGGGTCATTATGAGCAGTTCTTC; size: NA; length: 17; D: TRBD1; J: TRBJ2-1; V: TRBV12-5
CDR3: CASSFPRECNQPQHF; DNA: TGTGCCAGCAGTTTCCCCAGGGAATGCAATCAGCCCCAGCATTTT; size: NA; length: 15; D: NA; J: TRBJ1-5; V: TRBV28
CDR3: CASSQRASEEVEQYF; DNA: TGCGCCAGCAGCCAAAGGGCTAGCGAAGAGGTCGAGCAGTACTTC; size: NA; length: 15; D: NA; J: TRBJ2-7; V: TRBV4-3
CDR3: CASSRSGASTDTQYF; DNA: TGTGCCAGCAGCCGTAGCGGAGCTAGCACAGATACGCAGTATTTT; size: NA; length: 15; D: NA; J: TRBJ2-3; V: TRBV5-8
CDR3: CASSPRRSGGYEQYF; DNA: TGTGCCAGCAGTCCTCGGAGGAGCGGGGGTTACGAGCAGTACTTC; size: NA; length: 15; D: TRBD2; J: TRBJ2-7; V: TRBV27
CDR3: CASSFKGWTREGDQPQHF; DNA: TGTGCCAGCAGTTTCAAAGGTTGGACAAGGGAGGGGGATCAGCCCCAGCATTTT; size: NA; length: 18; D: NA; J: TRBJ1-5; V: TRBV28
CDR3: CASSSTGTLYGYTF; DNA: TGTGCCAGCAGTTCCACCGGGACTCTCTATGGCTACACCTTC; size: NA; length: 14; D: NA; J: TRBJ1-2; V: TRBV27
CDR3: CASSPELPYNEQFF; DNA: TGTGCCAGCAGCCCCGAACTTCCCTACAATGAGCAGTTCTTC; size: NA; length: 14; D: NA; J: TRBJ2-1; V: TRBV5-8
CDR3: CASGSHTSYEQYF; DNA: TGTGCTAGTGGTTCGCACACCTCCTACGAGCAGTACTTC; size: NA; length: 13; D: NA; J: TRBJ2-7; V: TRBV12-5
CDR3: CASSIGGVGTGELFF; DNA: TGTGCCAGTAGTATAGGAGGAGTAGGTACCGGGGAGCTGTTTTTT; size: NA; length: 15; D: NA; J: TRBJ2-2; V: TRBV19
CDR3: CASSPRSDRANTEAFF; DNA: TGTGCCAGCAGCCCAAGATCGGACAGGGCTAACACTGAAGCTTTCTTT; size: NA; length: 16; D: TRBD1; J: TRBJ1-1; V: TRBV14
CDR3: CASSFCTSGNEQYF; DNA: TGTGCCAGCAGCTTTTGCACTAGCGGGAACGAGCAGTACTTC; size: few; length: 14; D: NA; J: TRBJ2-7; V: TRBV12-1
CDR3: CASSLARGYSYEQYF; DNA: TGTGCCAGCAGCTTGGCCAGGGGGTACTCCTACGAGCAGTACTTC; size: few; length: 15; D: TRBD1; J: TRBJ2-7; V: TRBV5-5
CDR3: CASSGKRPNTEAFF; DNA: TGCGCCAGCAGCGGAAAGAGGCCGAACACTGAAGCTTTCTTT; size: once; length: 14; D: NA; J: TRBJ1-1; V: TRBV5-1
CDR3: CAWRPGGTGGNQPQHF; DNA: TGTGCCTGGAGGCCCGGGGGGACAGGGGGGAATCAGCCCCAGCATTTT; size: NA; length: 16; D: TRBD1; J: TRBJ1-5; V: TRBV30
CDR3: CASSLPAHRVSSYEQYF; DNA: TGCGCCAGCAGCTTGCCCGCCCACAGGGTAAGCTCCTACGAGCAGTACTTC; size: NA; length: 17; D: NA; J: TRBJ2-7; V: TRBV5-1
CDR3: CASSFAPTGNEQFF; DNA: TGCGCCAGCAGCTTTGCACCGACAGGGAATGAGCAGTTCTTC; size: NA; length: 14; D: TRBD1; J: TRBJ2-1; V: TRBV5-1
CDR3: CASRVQGGDTQYF; DNA: TGTGCCAGCAGGGTACAGGGTGGGGATACGCAGTATTTT; size: NA; length: 13; D: NA; J: TRBJ2-3; V: TRBV6-6
CDR3: CAWSAPPPARGLNHEQYF; DNA: TGTGCCTGGAGTGCCCCACCCCCGGCTAGGGGACTAAACCACGAGCAGTACTTC; size: NA; length: 18; D: TRBD2; J: TRBJ2-7; V: TRBV30
CDR3: CASSIGGSLGNTIYF; DNA: TGTGCCAGTAGTATAGGAGGCAGCCTTGGAAACACCATATATTTT; size: NA; length: 15; D: NA; J: TRBJ1-3; V: TRBV19
CDR3: CATSRGGIAGVPSYEQYF; DNA: TGTGCCACCAGCAGAGGTGGGATAGCGGGAGTCCCATCCTACGAGCAGTACTTC; size: NA; length: 18; D: TRBD2; J: TRBJ2-7; V: TRBV15
CDR3: CASGVGDRGYEQYF; DNA: TGTGCCAGCGGCGTGGGGGACAGGGGCTACGAGCAGTACTTC; size: once; length: 14; D: TRBD1; J: TRBJ2-7; V: TRBV9
CDR3: CASSYWPGDESYNEQFF; DNA: TGTGCCAGCAGCTATTGGCCGGGGGACGAAAGTTACAATGAGCAGTTCTTC; size: NA; length: 17; D: NA; J: TRBJ2-1; V: TRBV5-6
CDR3: CASSYSILQGGTEAFF; DNA: TGTGCCAGCAGTTACTCCATATTACAGGGGGGCACTGAAGCTTTCTTT; size: NA; length: 16; D: TRBD1; J: TRBJ1-1; V: TRBV6-5
CDR3: CASSHPPYVQGYQETQYF; DNA: TGTGCCAGCTCACACCCCCCTTACGTACAGGGGTACCAAGAGACCCAGTACTTC; size: NA; length: 18; D: TRBD1; J: TRBJ2-5; V: TRBV18
CDR3: CASSFTGGAQFF; DNA: TGTGCCAGCAGCTTCACAGGGGGCGCGCAGTTCTTC; size: NA; length: 12; D: TRBD1; J: TRBJ2-1; V: TRBV5-6
CDR3: CASRATGDRIGGYIF; DNA: TGTGCCAGCAGGGCTACAGGGGATAGAATCGGTGGCTACATCTTC; size: NA; length: 15; D: TRBD1; J: TRBJ1-2; V: TRBV2
CDR3: CASSPGIFRGRSDTQYF; DNA: TGTGCCAGCAGCCCCGGAATTTTTAGAGGGAGATCAGATACGCAGTATTTT; size: NA; length: 17; D: NA; J: TRBJ2-3; V: TRBV14
CDR3: CASTTGAGGASYEQYF; DNA: TGTGCCAGCACGACCGGGGCGGGGGGGGCCTCCTACGAGCAGTACTTC; size: NA; length: 16; D: TRBD2; J: TRBJ2-7; V: TRBV9
CDR3: CASSRHLRDTGPDTQYF; DNA: TGTGCCAGCAGCCGCCACCTCCGGGACACCGGTCCAGATACGCAGTATTTT; size: NA; length: 17; D: NA; J: TRBJ2-3; V: TRBV7-8
CDR3: CASSGGQSSSYEQYF; DNA: TGTGCCAGCAGTGGAGGACAGTCCTCCTCCTACGAGCAGTACTTC; size: NA; length: 15; D: NA; J: TRBJ2-7; V: TRBV6-1